Sequencing of this TCR beta chain was carried out in a study of OX40 agonist ivuxolimab in advanced cancers. At the level of the study: Males comprised approximately 84% of the group, whose mean age was approximately 60 years (range 23 to 79). Patients with prior anti-PD-1, anti-PD-L1 or anti-CTLA-4 therapy were eligible; about 40% had some. Study observations and caveats: The expanded peripheral T cells' antigen specificity was not determined. Relatively little clonal expansion, among the lowest observed, appeared in partial responders at 0.1-3.0 mg/kg.

The data were produced by immunoSEQ multiplex PCR, yet TCRdb's version contains in-frame clones alone and is incomplete. The repertoire has 25,000 to 30,000 clones, about 93% of them found once; the top ten carry about a tenth. To note about this clone: Its antigen is still unknown.

The germline CDR1 and CDR2 sequences are MNHNY and SVGAGI (reference sequence). The germline V and J ends were trimmed by 6 bases and 4 bases, with 15 bases remaining between them. The CDR3 sequence is 14 residues long. This sample comprised CD4+ or CD8+ T cells sorted from blood, obtained in a trial of the OX40 agonist ivuxolimab. The TCR was taken from an adult with an advanced solid tumor such as melanoma, head and neck, liver or kidney cancer. The rearrangement links TRBV6-6 to TRBJ1-2; D is possibly TRBD1 (5 bases). Here the CDR3 DNA reads TGTGCCAGCAGCGGAGGGACGGACCTCTATGGCTACACCTTC. This gives the protein CASSGGTDLYGYTF.